These 7 T cell receptor beta chains were sequenced from one sample in a study of identical twins. TCRdb re-called the 5' RACE reads through MiXCR, storing one row per CDR3 protein. The data show roughly 260,000 distinct CDR3 sequences, approximately 7.8% seen once. The same sample was also used in a study of yellow fever vaccine responses in identical twins.

Source material: CD8+ T cells sorted from blood. Receptors were obtained from a woman between 18 and 29 years old in good health.

Only a few counts were recorded for this clonotype. The chain links TRBV7-6 to TRBJ1-2; TRBD1 might be the D (6 bases). CDR3 length: 13 amino acids. Between the trimmed V and J ends, which lost 3 bases and 3 bases, there was a span of 8 bases. Germline lookup yields CDR1 SGHVS and CDR2 FNYEAQ. CDR3 in DNA: TGTGCCAGCAGCTTCAACAGGGACTATGGCTACACCTTC. Translating it yields CASSFNRDYGYTF.

Ten or more counts support this clonotype. The chain joins TRBV28 to TRBJ2-3; 9 positions match TRBD1. The germline gives CDR1 MDHEN, CDR2 SYDVKM. This CDR3 comprises 14 residues. The ends lost 7 bases at V and 2 bases at J; junction bases unmatched: 4. CDR3 nucleotide sequence: TGTGCCAGCATAAGGACAGGGGACACAGATACGCAGTATTTT. It encodes CASIRTGDTDTQYF.

This clonotype occurred many times. This chain connects TRBV7-2 to TRBJ2-3, with a tentative D call TRBD2 (5 bases). Per germline, CDR1 SGHTA and CDR2 FQGNSA. CDR3 size: 17 residues. Trimming left V 1 base short and J 2 bases short, with 16 bases between. DNA for the CDR3: TGTGCCAGCAGCTTAGTGCCTAGCCATACCCCCACAGATACGCAGTATTTT. Amino acids: CASSLVPSHTPTDTQYF. Supplemented by reference TRBV7-2 and TRBJ2-3, the full variable domain reads GAGVSQSPSNKVTEKGKDVELRCDPISGHTALYWYRQSLGQGLEFLIYFQGNSAPDKSGLPSDRFSAERTGGSVSTLTIQRTQQEDSAVYLCASSLVPSHTPTDTQYFGPGTRLTVL.

This clonotype was seen many times. The chain combines TRBV9 with TRBJ2-3, with 9 positions matching TRBD2. The CDR3 totals 16 residues. CDR1 SGDLS and CDR2 YYNGEE come from the germline V gene. The junction had 7 bases not matched to a gene; V was cut back by 3 bases and J by 2 bases. CDR3 protein: CASSAGGGLATDTQYF. DNA for the CDR3: TGTGCCAGCAGCGCAGGTGGGGGACTAGCCACAGATACGCAGTATTTT.

Only a few counts were recorded for this clonotype. J is TRBJ2-1 and V is TRBV5-1; 10 bases line up with TRBD2. CDR1 is SGHRS, CDR2 YFSETQ, per germline. CDR3 length: 14 amino acids. V shed 5 bases and J 5 bases; nucleotides not matched to a gene: 4. The CDR3 nucleotides read TGCGCCAGCAGAGCTAGCGGGGGCCACAATGAGCAGTTCTTC. Encoded protein: CASRASGGHNEQFF.

J is TRBJ2-1 and V is TRBV11-2; TRBD2 matches at 12 bases. The V and J ends lost 0 bases and 8 bases, in that order; junction bases with no gene match: 11. The CDR3 covers 18 residues. Per germline, CDR1 SGHAT and CDR2 FQNNGV. CDR3 sequence (DNA): TGTGCCAGCAGCTTAGACTCCGGACTAGCGGGATGGAGGGATGAGCAGTTCTTC. Its translation: CASSLDSGLAGWRDEQFF.

Details on this clonotype: The junction departs from the called germline gene at one end, perhaps through a read error. The CDR3 bases are TGTGCCAGCAGCTTAGAGGGGGACCTCACTATTCGGCGGTTC. It codes for CASSLEGDLTIRRF. This chain links TRBV7-9 with TRBJ2-7; maybe TRBD1 (6 bases). CDR3 size: 14 residues. CDR1 is SEHNR, CDR2 FQNEAQ, per germline (reference sequence).